The 9 T cell receptor beta chains in this list originate from one sample, sequenced in a study of spatial heterogeneity in lung cancer. TCRdb used MiXCR to reprocess the 5' RACE reads, holding one entry per CDR3 protein. The sample has 20,000 to 30,000 distinct CDR3 sequences; less than 5.5% are singletons. As to time point: sample taken at primary tumor resection. Sequencing of whole RNA from tumor, nontumor lung or frozen PBMC involved no sorting. Specimen: PBMCs, collected at surgery. The source of these receptors is a male donor with early-stage non-small cell lung cancer.

This clonotype appeared many times. In DNA form, the CDR3 reads TGTGCCAGCAGTTCCAATCGGGAGATCACCGGGGAGCTGTTTTTT. Translating it yields CASSSNREITGELFF. The chain recombines TRBV12-3 or TRBV12-4 with TRBJ2-2; the D gene is possibly TRBD2 (6 bases). The CDR3 runs to 15 residues. The germline V and J ends were trimmed by 4 bases and 4 bases, with 13 bases remaining between them.

This clonotype has a count of ten or more. CDR3 nucleotide sequence: TGTGCCAGCAGTGAAGGCCGGATGGGTCTAGCGGTTAACACCGGGGAGCTGTTTTTT. Translated, it gives CASSEGRMGLAVNTGELFF. The chain carries TRBV6-1 and TRBJ2-2, with 7 bases lining up with TRBD2. Germline CDR1 reads MNHNS; CDR2 reads SASEGT. CDR3 size: 19 residues. After removal of 1 base from V and 2 bases from J, the junction contained 13 bases not matched to a gene.

This clonotype was counted many times. The chain has TRBV6-2 or TRBV6-3 and TRBJ2-1; the match to TRBD1 covers 7 bases. Germline-derived CDR1 and CDR2 are MNHEY and SVGEGT. The CDR3 has 16 amino acids. V lost 4 bases to trimming and J lost 2 bases; unmatched junction nucleotides: 8. Written as DNA, the CDR3 is TGTGCCAGCAGTTCCACCCGACAGGGCCCCTACAATGAGCAGTTCTTC. Protein sequence: CASSSTRQGPYNEQFF.

This chain connects TRBV9 to TRBJ2-3; TRBD2 matches 7 bases. Unmatched junction bases numbered 5, after V lost 1 base and J lost 3 bases. Per the germline V gene, CDR1 is SGDLS and CDR2 is YYNGEE. The CDR3 runs to 15 residues. In DNA form, the CDR3 reads TGTGCCAGCAGCGTAAACGGCGGGAGAACAGATACGCAGTATTTT. This translates into CASSVNGGRTDTQYF.

The chain uses TRBV24-1 and TRBJ1-4; D is undetermined. Germline CDR1 and CDR2: KGHDR and SFDVKD. The V gene lost 4 bases and the J gene lost 0 bases, with 8 bases spanning the gap. This CDR3 region has 15 residues. The CDR3 coding sequence is TGTGCCACCAGTGACCCCGGCTCAACTAATGAAAAACTGTTTTTT. Its protein is CATSDPGSTNEKLFF.

This clonotype was observed at least ten times. J is TRBJ1-3 and V is TRBV7-9; 9 bases align to TRBD1. CDR3 size: 16 residues. The V segment lost 5 bases and the J segment 4 bases; nucleotides outside the gene matches: 9. Germline CDR1 SEHNR, CDR2 FQNEAQ (reference sequence). This CDR3 is CASSTGDRAAGNTIYF. Written as DNA, the CDR3 is TGTGCCAGCAGCACCGGGGACAGGGCTGCGGGAAACACCATATATTTT.

This clonotype was seen ten or more times. The chain has TRBV7-2 and TRBJ2-7, with D perhaps TRBD1 (6 bases). The V end lost 5 bases, the J end lost 4 bases, and 9 bases lay between the germline ends. The germline gives CDR1 SGHTA, CDR2 FQGNSA. The CDR3 loop spans 12 amino acids. CDR3 sequence (DNA): TGTGCCAGCAGCGAACAGGGTTACGAGCAGTACTTC. This gives the protein CASSEQGYEQYF.

This clonotype showed up many times. V usage is TRBV6-5 and J usage is TRBJ2-5; 13 positions agree with TRBD2. With 5 bases clipped from V and 4 bases from J, the junction kept 7 bases outside the gene matches. The CDR3 runs to 16 residues. Germline V gene data show CDR1 as MNHEY and CDR2 as SVGAGI. The CDR3 protein is CASSHRTSGGRETQYF. CDR3 sequence (DNA): TGTGCCAGCAGTCACCGGACTAGCGGGGGACGAGAGACCCAGTACTTC.

In its sample, this clonotype is medium-sized. The V gene is TRBV12-3 or TRBV12-4, the J gene TRBJ2-7; D is possibly TRBD1 (5 bases). V lost 0 bases and J 3 bases, leaving 12 bases between the germline ends. The CDR3 has 15 amino acids. The CDR3 sequence is CASSLAPTGLYEQYF. CDR3 bases: TGTGCCAGCAGTTTAGCGCCCACAGGCCTCTACGAGCAGTACTTC.